What follows is one T cell receptor beta chain and its context. Antigen specificity is unknown. At one boundary the junction diverges from the germline segment, which might be a read error. The germline V gene encodes CDR1 MNHNS and CDR2 SASEGT. This CDR3 is 16 amino acids long. In the original workflow: The study built a papillary thyroid cancer distant-metastasis classifier from CDR3 differences across clinicopathological groups. MiXCR was used by TCRdb to re-call the PCR reads. None of the V and J calls come from the authors' own analysis; TCRdb made them. The sample has several thousand clones, roughly 33% seen once. The source of the sample is a study of metastatic and nonmetastatic thyroid tumors. Study-level information: Across peripheral blood and tumor or nodule tissue samples taken from malignant and benign thyroid patients, the repertoires were compared with one another. Study results and caveats: In blood and tumor, TCR beta diversity was reportedly significantly higher in malignant thyroid tumors than in benign nodules.

All patients were treatment-naive before thyroid surgery. The sequence was collected from a female donor with papillary thyroid cancer or a benign thyroid nodule (not recorded which). Some clones in this sample may be carry-over from other donors' samples. The sample taken for sequencing was tumor tissue. V is TRBV6-1 and J is TRBJ1-2, with 9 bases matching TRBD1. In DNA, the CDR3 is TGTGCCAGCAGACCCATCACCGGGACAGGGAGCTATGGCTACAACTTC. Amino acids: CASRPITGTGSYGYNF.